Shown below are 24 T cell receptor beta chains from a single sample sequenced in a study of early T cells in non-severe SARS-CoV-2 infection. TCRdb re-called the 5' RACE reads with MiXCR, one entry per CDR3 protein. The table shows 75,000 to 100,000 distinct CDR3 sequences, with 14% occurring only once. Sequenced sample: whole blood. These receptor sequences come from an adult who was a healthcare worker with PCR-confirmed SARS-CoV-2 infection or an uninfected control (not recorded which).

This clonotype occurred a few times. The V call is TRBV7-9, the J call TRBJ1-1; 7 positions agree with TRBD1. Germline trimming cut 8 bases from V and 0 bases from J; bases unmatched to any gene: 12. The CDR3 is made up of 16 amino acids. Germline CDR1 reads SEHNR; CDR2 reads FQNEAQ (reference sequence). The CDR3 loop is CASPRDSSLMNTEAFF. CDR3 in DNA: TGTGCCAGCCCCCGGGACAGTTCATTAATGAACACTGAAGCTTTCTTT.

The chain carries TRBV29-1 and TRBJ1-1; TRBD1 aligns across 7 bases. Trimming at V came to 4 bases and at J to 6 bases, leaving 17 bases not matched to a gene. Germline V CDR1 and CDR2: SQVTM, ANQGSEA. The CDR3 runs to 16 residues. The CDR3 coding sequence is TGCAGCGTTGGCGGCAGGGGGTCAGCCGGTTTTCCTGAAGCTTTCTTT. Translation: CSVGGRGSAGFPEAFF.

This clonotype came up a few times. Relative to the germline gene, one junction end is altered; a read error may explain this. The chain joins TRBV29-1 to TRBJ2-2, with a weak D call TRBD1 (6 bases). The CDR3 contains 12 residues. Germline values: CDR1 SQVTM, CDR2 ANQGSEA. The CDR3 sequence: CSAEQGTGELFF. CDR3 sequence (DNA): TGCAGCGCCGAACAGGGCACCGGGGAGCTTTTTTTT.

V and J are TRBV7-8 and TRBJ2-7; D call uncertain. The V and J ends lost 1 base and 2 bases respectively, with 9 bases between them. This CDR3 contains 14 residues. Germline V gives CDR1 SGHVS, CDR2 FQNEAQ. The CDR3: CASSLGPTAYEQYF. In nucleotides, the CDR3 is TGTGCCAGCAGCTTAGGCCCAACCGCCTACGAGCAGTACTTC.

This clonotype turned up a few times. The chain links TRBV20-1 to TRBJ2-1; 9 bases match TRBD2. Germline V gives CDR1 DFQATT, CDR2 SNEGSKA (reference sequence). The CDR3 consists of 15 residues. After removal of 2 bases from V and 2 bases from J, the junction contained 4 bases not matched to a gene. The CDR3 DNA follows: TGCAGTGCTAGACCGGGACTAGCCCCCTACAATGAGCAGTTCTTC. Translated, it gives CSARPGLAPYNEQFF.

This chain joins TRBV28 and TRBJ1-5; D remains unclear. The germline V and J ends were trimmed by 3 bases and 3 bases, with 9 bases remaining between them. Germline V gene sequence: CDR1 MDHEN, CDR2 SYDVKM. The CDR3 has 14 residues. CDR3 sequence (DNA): TGTGCCAGCAGTTTCAACGTCCTCAATCAGCCCCAGCATTTT. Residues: CASSFNVLNQPQHF. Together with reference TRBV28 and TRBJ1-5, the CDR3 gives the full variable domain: DVKVTQSSRYLVKRTGEKVFLECVQDMDHENMFWYRQDPGLGLRLIYFSYDVKMKEKGDIPEGYSVSREKKERFSLILESASTNQTSMYLCASSFNVLNQPQHFGDGTRLSIL.

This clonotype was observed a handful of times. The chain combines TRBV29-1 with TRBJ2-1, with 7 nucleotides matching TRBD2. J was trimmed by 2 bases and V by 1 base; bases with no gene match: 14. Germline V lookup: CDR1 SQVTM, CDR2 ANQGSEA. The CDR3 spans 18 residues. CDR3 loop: CSVEGGGSPTRAYNEQFF. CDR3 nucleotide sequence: TGCAGCGTTGAAGGGGGGGGGAGCCCAACTCGTGCCTACAATGAGCAGTTCTTC.

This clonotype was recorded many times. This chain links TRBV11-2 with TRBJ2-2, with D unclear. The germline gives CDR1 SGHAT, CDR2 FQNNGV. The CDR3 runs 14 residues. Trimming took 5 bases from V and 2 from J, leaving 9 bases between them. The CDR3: CASSRTPNTGELFF. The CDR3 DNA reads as TGTGCCAGCAGCCGGACGCCCAACACCGGGGAGCTGTTTTTT.

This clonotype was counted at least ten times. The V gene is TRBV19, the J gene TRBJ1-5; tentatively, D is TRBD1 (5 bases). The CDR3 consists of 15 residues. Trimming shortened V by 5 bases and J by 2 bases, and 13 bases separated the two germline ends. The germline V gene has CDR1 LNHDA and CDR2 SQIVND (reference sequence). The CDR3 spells CASSARAAGNQPQHF. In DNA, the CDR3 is TGTGCCAGTAGTGCCAGGGCGGCGGGCAATCAGCCCCAGCATTTT.

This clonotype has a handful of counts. CDR3 loop: CSGTSGYNEQFF. DNA of the CDR3: TGCAGCGGGACTAGCGGATACAATGAGCAGTTCTTC. The V and J genes are TRBV29-1 and TRBJ2-1; 10 nucleotides agree with TRBD2. After removal of 7 bases from V and 4 bases from J, the junction contained 1 base not matched to a gene. Germline-derived CDR1 and CDR2 are SQVTM and ANQGSEA. The CDR3 contains 12 residues.

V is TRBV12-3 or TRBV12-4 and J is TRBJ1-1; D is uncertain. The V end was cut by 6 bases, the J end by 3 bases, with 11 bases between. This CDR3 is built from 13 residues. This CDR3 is CASSYRADTEAFF. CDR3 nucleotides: TGTGCCAGCAGCTACCGGGCTGACACTGAAGCTTTCTTT.

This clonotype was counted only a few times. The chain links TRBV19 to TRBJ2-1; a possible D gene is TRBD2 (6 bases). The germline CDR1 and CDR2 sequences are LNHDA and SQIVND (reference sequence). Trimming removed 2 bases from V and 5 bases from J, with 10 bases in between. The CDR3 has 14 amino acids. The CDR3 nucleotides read TGTGCCAGTAGTATATGGCTAGCGAACAATGAGCAGTTCTTC. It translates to CASSIWLANNEQFF.

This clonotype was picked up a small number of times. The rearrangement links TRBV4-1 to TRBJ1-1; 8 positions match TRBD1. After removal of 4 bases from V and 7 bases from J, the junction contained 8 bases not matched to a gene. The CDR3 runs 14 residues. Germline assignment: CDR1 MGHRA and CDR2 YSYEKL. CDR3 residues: CASSRSRGPDEAFF. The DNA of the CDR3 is TGCGCCAGCAGCCGATCCAGGGGGCCTGATGAAGCTTTCTTT.

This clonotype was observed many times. CDR3 residues: CSAPMRGSSYNEQFF. CDR3 in DNA: TGCAGTGCCCCCATGAGGGGTAGCTCCTACAATGAGCAGTTCTTC. The chain has TRBV20-1 and TRBJ2-1; D tentatively fits TRBD1 or TRBD2 (5 bases each). Trimming took off 6 bases at V and 0 bases at J, with 15 bases between the two ends. This CDR3 region has 15 residues. CDR1 and CDR2 (germline): DFQATT, SNEGSKA (reference sequence).

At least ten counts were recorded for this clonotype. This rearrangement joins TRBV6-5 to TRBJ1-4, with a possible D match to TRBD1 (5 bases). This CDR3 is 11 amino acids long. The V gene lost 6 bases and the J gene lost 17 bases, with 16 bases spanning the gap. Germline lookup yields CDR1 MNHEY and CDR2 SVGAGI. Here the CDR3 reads CASSYKGIYFF. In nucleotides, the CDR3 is TGTGCCAGCAGCTACAAGGGGATCTACTTTTTT.

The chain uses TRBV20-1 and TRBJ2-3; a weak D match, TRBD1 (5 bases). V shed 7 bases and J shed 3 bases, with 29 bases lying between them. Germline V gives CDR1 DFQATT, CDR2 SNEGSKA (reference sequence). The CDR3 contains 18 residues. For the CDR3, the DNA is TGCAGTGTCCCGTCGCGAGCGCAGGGAAATTTCGTAACAGATACGCAGTATTTT. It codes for CSVPSRAQGNFVTDTQYF.

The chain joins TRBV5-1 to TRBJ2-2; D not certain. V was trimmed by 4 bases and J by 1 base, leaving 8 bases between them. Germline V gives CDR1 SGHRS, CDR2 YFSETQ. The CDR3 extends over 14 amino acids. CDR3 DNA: TGCGCCAGCAGCGCCCGACAGAACACCGGGGAGCTGTTTTTT. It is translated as CASSARQNTGELFF.

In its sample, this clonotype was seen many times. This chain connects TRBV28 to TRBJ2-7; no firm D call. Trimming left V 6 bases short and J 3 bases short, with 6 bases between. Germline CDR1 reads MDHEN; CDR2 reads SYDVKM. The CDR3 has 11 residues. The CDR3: CASRGNYEQYF. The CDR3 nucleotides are TGTGCCAGCAGGGGCAACTACGAGCAGTACTTC.

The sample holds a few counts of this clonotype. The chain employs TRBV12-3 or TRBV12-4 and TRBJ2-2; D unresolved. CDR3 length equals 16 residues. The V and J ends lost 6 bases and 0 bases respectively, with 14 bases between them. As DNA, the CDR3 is TGTGCCAGCAGCTACTCAGGATACCCGAACACCGGGGAGCTGTTTTTT. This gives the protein CASSYSGYPNTGELFF.

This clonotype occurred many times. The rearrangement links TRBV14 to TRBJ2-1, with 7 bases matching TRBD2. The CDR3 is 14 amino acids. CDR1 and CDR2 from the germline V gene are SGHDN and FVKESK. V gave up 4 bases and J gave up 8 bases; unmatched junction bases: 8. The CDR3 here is CASSPIGGSDEQFF. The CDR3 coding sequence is TGTGCCAGCAGCCCCATAGGCGGGAGCGATGAGCAGTTCTTC.

The CDR3 spells CASSLNGNTGELFF. CDR3 DNA sequence: TGTGCCAGTAGTCTAAACGGTAACACCGGGGAGCTGTTTTTT. This chain joins TRBV19 and TRBJ2-2; D gene uncertain. This CDR3 contains 14 residues. Trimming cost V 5 bases and J 2 bases, with 9 bases left between them. Germline V CDR1 and CDR2: LNHDA, SQIVND (reference sequence).

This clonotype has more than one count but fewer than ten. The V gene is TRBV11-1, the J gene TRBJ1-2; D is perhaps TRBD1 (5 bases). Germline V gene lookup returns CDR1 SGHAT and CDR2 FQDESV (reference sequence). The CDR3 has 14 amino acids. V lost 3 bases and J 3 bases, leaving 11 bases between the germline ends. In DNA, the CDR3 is TGTGCCAGCAGCTTCTCCGGGACCTACTATGGCTACACCTTC. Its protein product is CASSFSGTYYGYTF.

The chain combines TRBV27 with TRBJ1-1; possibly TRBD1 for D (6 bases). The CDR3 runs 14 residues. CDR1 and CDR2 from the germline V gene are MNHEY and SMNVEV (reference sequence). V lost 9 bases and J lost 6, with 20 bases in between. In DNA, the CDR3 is TGTGCCAGTAGAAAACAGGGAGAAGAGGCTGAAGCTTTCTTT. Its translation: CASRKQGEEAEAFF.

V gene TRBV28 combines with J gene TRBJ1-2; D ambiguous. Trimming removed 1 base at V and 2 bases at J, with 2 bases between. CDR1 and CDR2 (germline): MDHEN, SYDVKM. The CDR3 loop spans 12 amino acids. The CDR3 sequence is CASSLYNYGYTF. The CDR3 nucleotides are TGTGCCAGCAGTTTATACAACTATGGCTACACCTTC.